The 6 T cell receptor beta chains in this list originate from one sample, sequenced in a study of blood T cells in healthy people across ages. The authors ran a second PCR of roughly 6 to 12 cycles using a sample-barcoded 5' primer and a J-beta primer mix. TCRdb re-derived calls from the 5' RACE reads in MiXCR, one entry per CDR3 protein. The table shows 550,000 to 650,000 distinct CDR3 sequences, with about 28% occurring only once. What was sequenced was blood. The origin of the receptors is a woman older than 75 in good health.

V gene TRBV5-4 combines with J gene TRBJ2-5; TRBD1 or TRBD2 may be the D gene (5 bases each). The V end was cut by 1 base, the J end by 5 bases, with 12 bases between. From germline, CDR1 is SGHNT and CDR2 YYREEE (reference sequence). This CDR3 comprises 14 residues. In nucleotides, the CDR3 is TGTGCCAGCAGCTTGATAGGGACCCCGGAGACCCAGTACTTC. Translating it yields CASSLIGTPETQYF.

V and J are TRBV2 and TRBJ2-1; the match to TRBD2 covers 9 bases. The CDR3 runs to 15 residues. V was pared by 4 bases and J by 10 bases, with 11 bases of the junction left unmatched. Germline V CDR1 and CDR2: SNHLY, FYNNEI. CDR3 protein: CASSGFGGGTSEQFF. Written as DNA, the CDR3 is TGTGCCAGCAGTGGCTTTGGCGGGGGGACTAGCGAGCAGTTCTTC.

This clonotype appeared many times. This chain uses TRBV5-1 with TRBJ2-6, with TRBD1 matching 7 bases. Germline values: CDR1 SGHRS, CDR2 YFSETQ. CDR3 length: 18 residues. Trimming removed 4 bases from V and 0 bases from J; junction bases left unmatched: 10. The CDR3 DNA reads as TGCGCCAGCAGCGGCCGGGACAGTCTTTCCTCTGGGGCCAACGTCCTGACTTTC. Translation: CASSGRDSLSSGANVLTF.

This clonotype was found many times. CDR3 sequence reads: CASSVPAVREEQETQYF. In DNA, the CDR3 is TGTGCCAGCAGCGTACCGGCCGTCCGGGAGGAACAAGAGACCCAGTACTTC. The chain couples TRBV9 to TRBJ2-5; TRBD2 matches at 7 bases. CDR1 is SGDLS and CDR2 is YYNGEE in the germline V gene. With 1 base clipped from V and 2 bases from J, the junction kept 11 bases outside the gene matches. The CDR3 totals 17 residues.

Regarding this clonotype: Given a much more abundant clone one base away, this may be a read error. The V and J genes are TRBV6-6 and TRBJ2-1; weak D call: TRBD1 (5 bases). The V and J ends lost 0 bases and 5 bases respectively, with 8 bases between them. CDR3 length: 14 residues. Germline CDR1 is MNHNY and CDR2 is SVGAGI (reference sequence). The CDR3 region is CASSYSETDNEQFF. The DNA of the CDR3 is TGTGCCAGCAGTTACTCCGAGACAGACAATGAGCAGTTCTTC.

Of note for this clonotype: This clone may be a read error of a much larger clone one base away. The chain has TRBV10-3 and TRBJ2-7; 15 bases line up with TRBD2. The CDR3 is 15 amino acids. Germline V gene sequence: CDR1 ENHRY, CDR2 SYGVKD. V shed 8 bases and J 7 bases; nucleotides not matched to a gene: 9. CDR3 sequence: CAIAWTSGGANEQYF. CDR3 DNA: TGTGCCATCGCGTGGACTAGCGGGGGGGCGAATGAGCAGTACTTC.